The present entry profiles one T cell receptor beta chain with its context. V was clipped by 3 bases and J by 2 bases, with 10 bases between them. From germline, CDR1 is MGHDK and CDR2 SYGVNS. The CDR3 has 14 residues. The source of the sample is a study of PD-1 blockade in classical Hodgkin lymphoma. TCRdb's table, derived via immunoSEQ multiplex PCR, lists solely in-frame clones and lacks some. This repertoire shows some 10,000 clones, approximately 82% found once; its top ten account for 5% to 6.5%. All trial patients relapsed after autologous stem cell transplantation. The sequence was collected from a human donor with classical Hodgkin lymphoma. The chain couples TRBV25-1 to TRBJ2-5, with D perhaps being TRBD1 or TRBD2 (6 bases each). The sequences come from peripheral blood mononuclear cells (PBMCs), collected before the second cycle of nivolumab. The DNA of the CDR3 is TGTGCCAGCAGTGACAGGGGAGGACAAGAGACCCAGTACTTC. Its protein product is CASSDRGGQETQYF.